This T cell receptor (beta chain) was documented in a study of vaccination and CD4 T cells after COVID-19. Once obtained from cultured CD4+ T cells, the DNA was sequenced using the Oncomine TCR Beta short-read assay. TCRdb reprocessed the PCR reads via MiXCR and lists one record per CDR3 protein. This sample has about 18,000 distinct CDR3 sequences, with over 40% found just once. CDR1 and CDR2 from the germline V gene are LNHNV and YYDKDF (reference sequence). This CDR3 contains 14 residues. The J segment lost 5 bases and the V segment lost 3 bases, leaving 6 bases of the junction unmatched. Treatment denoted: approximately nine-day PBMC culture with coronavirus spike peptide pools or control peptides (ViraFEST assay). This clonotype was recorded a few times. Its antigen remains unknown.

The chain is built from TRBV15 and TRBJ1-1, with TRBD1 matching 7 bases. This TCR was sampled from a human donor who received a COVID-19 vaccine. The specimen comprised CD4+ T cells from blood, cultured in vitro, sampled before SARS-CoV-2 vaccination. CDR3 loop: CATSSRGSRTEAFF. Written as DNA, the CDR3 is TGTGCCACCAGCAGCAGGGGGTCTAGAACTGAAGCTTTCTTT.